Listed here are 28 T cell receptor beta chains from one sample, sequenced in a study of cytomegalovirus exposure and HLA in healthy donors. A multiplex PCR was run with 60 Vbeta primers and 13 Jbeta primers. The repertoire was sequenced with immunoSEQ multiplex PCR; TCRdb's copy has only in-frame clones and lacks some. The data show 65,000 to 90,000 clones, roughly three quarters seen once. The sequenced sample was PBMCs. The receptors were gathered from a man in his forties or fifties in good health and CMV-seronegative.

CDR3 bases: TGTGCCAGCAGCCAACCGGACAGGGAAGACGAGCAGTACTTC. Translated: CASSQPDREDEQYF. The rearrangement joins TRBV9 to TRBJ2-5; 8 bases fit TRBD1. Judging by the DNA end, TRBJ2-7 fits better; the J call may be wrong. CDR3 length: 14 amino acids. CDR1 is SGDLS and CDR2 is YYNGEE in the germline V gene.

This clone was seen a few times. This chain uses TRBV19 with TRBJ2-3, with 8 bases that match TRBD1. CDR3 size: 13 residues. Per the germline V gene, CDR1 is LNHDA and CDR2 is SQIVND (reference sequence). V lost 4 bases to trimming and J lost 4 bases; unmatched junction nucleotides: 1. As DNA, the CDR3 is TGTGCCAGTAGTAGACAGGGGCCAGATACGCAGTATTTT. Translation: CASSRQGPDTQYF.

The V gene is TRBV19, the J gene TRBJ2-5; 10 nucleotides match TRBD2. Germline V CDR1 and CDR2: LNHDA, SQIVND (reference sequence). Trimming cost V 4 bases and J 4 bases; bases outside gene matches: 9. The CDR3 consists of 16 residues. The chain's CDR3 is CASSTMGLALRETQYF. CDR3 DNA sequence: TGTGCCAGTAGTACCATGGGACTAGCGCTTCGAGAGACCCAGTACTTC.

This clone was observed once. The CDR3 does not end in the conserved phenylalanine or tryptophan, so this is likely a read error. This chain connects TRBV5-1 to TRBJ1-2; D is undetermined. V shed 0 bases and J shed 2 bases, with 11 bases lying between them. Germline V gene lookup returns CDR1 SGHRS and CDR2 YFSETQ. The CDR3 sequence is 15 residues long. This CDR3 reads CASSLVLTENYGYTV. In nucleotides, the CDR3 is TGCGCCAGCAGCTTGGTCCTCACGGAGAACTATGGCTACACCGTC.

The chain uses TRBV6-4 and TRBJ2-3; 12 bases map to TRBD2. Per germline, CDR1 MRHNA and CDR2 SNTAGT. CDR3 size: 16 residues. J gave up 4 bases and V 7 bases, and 9 bases lay outside the gene matches. The CDR3 coding sequence is TGTGCCAGCACGCAAACTAGCGGGGGGCGGTCAGATACGCAGTATTTT. Translation: CASTQTSGGRSDTQYF.

J is TRBJ2-5 and V is TRBV6-5, with TRBD1 matching 8 bases. The J call is uncertain, as TRBJ2-7 better fits the DNA end. CDR1 and CDR2 (germline): MNHEY, SVGAGI. This CDR3 spans 13 amino acids. The CDR3 is CASSRGQAYEQYF. Here the CDR3 DNA reads TGTGCCAGCAGTAGGGGACAGGCCTACGAGCAGTACTTC.

The rearrangement links TRBV7-3 to TRBJ2-3, with D perhaps matching TRBD2 (5 bases). The CDR3 sequence is 11 residues long. From germline, CDR1 is SGHTA and CDR2 FQGTGA. Trimming took off 5 bases at V and 8 bases at J, with 8 bases between the two ends. In DNA form, the CDR3 reads TGTGCCAGCAGCGGAGGAGGTACGCAGTATTTT. This gives the protein CASSGGGTQYF.

The rearrangement uses TRBV2 and TRBJ2-3; D ambiguous. The ends were cut back, 4 bases at V and 1 base at J, with 6 bases in the middle. The V gene's germline CDR1 is SNHLY and CDR2 FYNNEI. There are 13 residues in the CDR3. The CDR3 DNA reads as TGTGCCAGCAGTGGAGTTCGCACAGATACGCAGTATTTT. Protein: CASSGVRTDTQYF.

This CDR3 is CASSLLGTAQETQYF. The CDR3 DNA follows: TGTGCCAGCAGCTTATTGGGGACTGCACAAGAGACCCAGTACTTC. The rearrangement joins TRBV7-3 to TRBJ2-5; D may be TRBD2 (6 bases). Looked up from germline, CDR1 is SGHTA and CDR2 is FQGTGA. This CDR3 is 15 amino acids long. V shed 2 bases and J shed 2 bases, with 12 bases lying between them.

The chain links TRBV6-1 to TRBJ2-5; TRBD1 aligns across 10 bases. The CDR3 sequence is 12 residues long. Germline CDR1 MNHNS, CDR2 SASEGT. Germline trimming cut 8 bases from V and 4 bases from J; bases unmatched to any gene: 1. The CDR3 bases are TGTGCCAGCGACAGGGGGCTAGAGACCCAGTACTTC. Translating gives CASDRGLETQYF.

This chain connects TRBV7-8 to TRBJ2-7; 10 nucleotides agree with TRBD2. CDR1 is SGHVS, CDR2 FQNEAQ, per germline. J lost 2 bases, V lost 3 bases, and 7 bases had no gene match. This CDR3 comprises 16 residues. The CDR3 here is CASSFYSGGLPYEQYF. CDR3 DNA: TGTGCCAGCAGCTTTTATAGCGGGGGGCTTCCCTACGAGCAGTACTTC.

This clone was observed a few times. The chain employs TRBV9 and TRBJ1-4; 11 bases are shared with TRBD1. The CDR3 spans 16 residues. V shed 3 bases and J 7 bases; nucleotides not matched to a gene: 8. Germline V gene lookup returns CDR1 SGDLS and CDR2 YYNGEE. The CDR3 region has the DNA TGTGCCAGCAGCGCTCGGGACAGGGGGTGGGGTGAAAAACTGTTTTTT. This sequence encodes CASSARDRGWGEKLFF. The variable domain in full, completed from reference TRBV9 and TRBJ1-4, reads DSGVTQTPKHLITATGQRVTLRCSPRSGDLSVYWYQQSLDQGLQFLIQYYNGEERAKGNILERFSAQQFPDLHSELNLSSLELGDSALYFCASSARDRGWGEKLFFGSGTQLSVL.

V usage is TRBV9 and J usage is TRBJ1-1; the D gene is possibly TRBD1 (6 bases). V shed 0 bases and J shed 3 bases, with 18 bases lying between them. CDR3 size: 17 residues. Germline lookup yields CDR1 SGDLS and CDR2 YYNGEE. CDR3 sequence (DNA): TGTGCCAGCAGCGTAGATGGGGGAGGGGGACACTACACTGAAGCTTTCTTT. It codes for CASSVDGGGGHYTEAFF.

This sequence joins TRBV19 and TRBJ2-5; TRBD2 agrees at 7 bases. This CDR3 region has 13 residues. CDR1 and CDR2 (germline): LNHDA, SQIVND (reference sequence). V dropped 4 bases and J dropped 2; count of bases not matched to a gene: 1. In DNA form, the CDR3 reads TGTGCCAGTAGTAGGACTAGACAAGAGACCCAGTACTTC. This gives the protein CASSRTRQETQYF.

This clone has a handful of counts. The CDR3 is CAWNLGQGATEAFF. The CDR3 DNA follows: TGTGCCTGGAACCTGGGACAGGGGGCTACTGAAGCTTTCTTT. The chain combines TRBV30 with TRBJ1-1, with 12 bases matching TRBD1. V gave up 4 bases and J gave up 5 bases; unmatched junction bases: 5. The length of the CDR3 is 14 residues. Germline V gene lookup returns CDR1 GTSNPN and CDR2 SVGIG (reference sequence).

The chain recombines TRBV5-4 with TRBJ1-3; D perhaps matches TRBD1 (6 bases). Deletions cut 5 bases from V and 0 bases from J, with 12 bases between. Germline-derived CDR1 and CDR2 are SGHNT and YYREEE (reference sequence). This CDR3 comprises 15 residues. The CDR3, as DNA: TGTGCCAGCAGGACAGGACCCTCCTCTGGAAACACCATATATTTT. This translates into CASRTGPSSGNTIYF.

J is TRBJ1-1 and V is TRBV7-2; a possible D gene is TRBD1 (6 bases). CDR1 is SGHTA, CDR2 FQGNSA, per germline. The CDR3 is 14 residues long. V shed 1 base and J shed 5 bases, with 11 bases lying between them. The CDR3 DNA sequence: TGTGCCAGCAGCTTAGGAGGGGGATGGACTGAAGCTTTCTTT. This codes for CASSLGGGWTEAFF. Full variable domain (outside the CDR3, taken from reference TRBV7-2 and TRBJ1-1): GAGVSQSPSNKVTEKGKDVELRCDPISGHTALYWYRQSLGQGLEFLIYFQGNSAPDKSGLPSDRFSAERTGGSVSTLTIQRTQQEDSAVYLCASSLGGGWTEAFFGQGTRLTVV.

CDR3 sequence reads: CASSVGDSHLYEQYF. The CDR3 DNA sequence: TGTGCCAGCAGCGTAGGGGACTCGCACCTCTACGAGCAGTACTTC. The rearrangement uses TRBV9 and TRBJ2-7, with TRBD2 as a possible D gene (6 bases). The V gene lost 0 bases and the J gene lost 3 bases, with 13 bases spanning the gap. Germline CDR1 SGDLS, CDR2 YYNGEE. The CDR3 is 15 amino acids.

The rearrangement uses TRBV4-2 and TRBJ2-5; 15 bases agree with TRBD2. J was trimmed by 2 bases and V by 4 bases; bases with no gene match: 5. Germline V gene sequence: CDR1 LGHNA, CDR2 YNFKEQ. The CDR3 spans 17 residues. CDR3 in amino acids: CASSLGGLAGGQETQYF. The CDR3 coding sequence is TGTGCCAGCAGCCTTGGGGGACTAGCGGGGGGTCAAGAGACCCAGTACTTC.

The chain employs TRBV9 and TRBJ2-1; TRBD2 is a possible D gene (6 bases). CDR1 is SGDLS, CDR2 YYNGEE, per germline. The CDR3 loop spans 13 amino acids. V dropped 7 bases and J dropped 4 bases, with 12 bases sitting between them. The CDR3 is CASSGTPYNEQFF. CDR3 nucleotides: TGTGCCAGCTCCGGGACTCCGTACAATGAGCAGTTCTTC.

A remark on this clone: In the same sample, other DNA sequences code for this CDR3. This chain connects TRBV4-2 to TRBJ1-1, with unresolved D. Germline CDR1 and CDR2: LGHNA and YNFKEQ. The CDR3 is made up of 13 amino acids. Trimming pared 0 bases from V and 5 bases from J, leaving 7 bases between. This CDR3 is CASSQESVTEAFF. CDR3 nucleotide sequence: TGTGCCAGCAGCCAAGAGTCAGTGACTGAAGCTTTCTTT.

This chain uses TRBV9 with TRBJ2-7, with D hard to call. The germline gives CDR1 SGDLS, CDR2 YYNGEE. The CDR3 consists of 14 residues. The V gene lost 1 base and the J gene lost 3 bases, with 11 bases spanning the gap. In DNA, the CDR3 is TGTGCCAGCAGCGTACAGTGGCAGGTCTACGAGCAGTACTTC. Encoded protein: CASSVQWQVYEQYF.

This sequence joins TRBV7-9 and TRBJ2-5, with TRBD1 matching 7 bases. CDR1 is SEHNR and CDR2 is FQNEAQ in the germline V gene (reference sequence). The CDR3 has 12 amino acids. The junction had 10 bases not matched to a gene; V was cut back by 5 bases and J by 13 bases. This chain's CDR3 is CASSPGQTDSYF. Written as DNA, the CDR3 is TGTGCCAGCAGCCCGGGACAGACCGATTCGTACTTC. Filled out from reference TRBV7-9 and TRBJ2-5, the complete variable domain reads DTGVSQNPRHKITKRGQNVTFRCDPISEHNRLYWYRQTLGQGPEFLTYFQNEAQLEKSRLLSDRFSAERPKGSFSTLEIQRTEQGDSAMYLCASSPGQTDSYFGPGTRLLVL.

V gene TRBV4-3 combines with J gene TRBJ1-1; 9 positions match TRBD1. V trimming: 4 bases; J trimming: 6 bases; junction bases outside the gene matches: 6. There are 14 residues in the CDR3. CDR1 is LGHNA and CDR2 is YSLEER in the germline V gene. CDR3 sequence (DNA): TGCGCCAGCAGCCTAGGACAGGGGAGCCCTGAAGCTTTCTTT. It codes for CASSLGQGSPEAFF.

The rearrangement joins TRBV9 to TRBJ1-2; TRBD1 agrees at 7 bases. V trimming: 4 bases; J trimming: 3 bases; junction bases outside the gene matches: 6. CDR1 SGDLS and CDR2 YYNGEE come from the germline V gene. The CDR3 is 14 amino acids. CDR3 loop: CASSSRQGDYGYTF. CDR3 DNA: TGTGCCAGCAGCTCTCGACAGGGAGACTATGGCTACACCTTC.

The rearrangement joins TRBV4-1 to TRBJ2-7, with 14 positions matching TRBD2. The CDR3 is 17 amino acids. Germline V gene data show CDR1 as MGHRA and CDR2 as YSYEKL. Losses at the gene ends were 4 bases for V and 4 bases for J; bases not matched to a gene: 9. Here the CDR3 DNA reads TGCGCCAGCAGCCTGACTAGCGGGGGGGAGTTCGGGTACGAGCAGTACTTC. It translates to CASSLTSGGEFGYEQYF.

The chain is built from TRBV7-3 and TRBJ2-3, with TRBD2 identical over 8 bases. Trimming cost V 5 bases and J 5 bases; bases outside gene matches: 3. CDR1 and CDR2 from the germline V gene are SGHTA and FQGTGA. The CDR3 contains 13 residues. The CDR3 sequence is CASSRGGLDTQYF. CDR3 nucleotides: TGTGCCAGCAGCCGGGGGGGCCTAGATACGCAGTATTTT.

As concerns this clone: A junction boundary mismatches the germline segment, possibly from a read error. This chain uses TRBV4-1 with TRBJ1-3; 7 bases match TRBD1. The CDR3 is made up of 17 amino acids. Germline assignment: CDR1 MGHRA and CDR2 YSYEKL. This CDR3 reads CASSQAPTGSSGNTIYF. CDR3 nucleotides: TGCGCCAGTAGCCAAGCGCCGACAGGGAGCTCTGGAAACACCATATATTTT.